Given below is one T cell receptor beta chain in context. What this receptor recognizes is not known. Per-base qualities were not stored, and no clone one base away is much larger. These data are taken from a study of shared clonotypes between healthy human individuals (dated by TCRdb to 2018 to 2020). About the study as a whole: A couple of women and a few men aged 18 to 49 years were included in the cohort. Different laboratories and diverse techniques were used to prepare libraries and sequence TCR repertoires, to increase sequencing depth and limit assay-specific biases. For each donor, CD4 naive and CD4 memory were each given three plates, CD8 naive was given two plates, and CD8 memory was given one plate. Each donor's leukapheresis produced roughly between roughly 0.85 and 10 billion PBMCs. To estimate repertoire size and how much clonotypes are shared between individuals, the study performed deep sequencing of blood TCR repertoires from five healthy adults. Broad study findings and their caveats: Higher generation probabilities were observed for clonotypes shared by all four sorted-subset donors than for non-shared clonotypes. Based on pairwise subsampling, the degree of clonotype sharing among donors was expected to be affected by sequencing depth. Approximately 5% of naive CD4, 3% to 3.5% of naive CD8, 2% to 2.5% of memory CD4, and 0.4% of memory CD8 clonotypes were shared across a few donors. Estimated clonotype richness was generally larger for naive than for memory subsets. Because the study included a small number of donors, the genetic and exposure-history diversity represented was limited. Incomplete sequencing was indicated by rarefaction of sorted-subset datasets, despite the large sequencing depth. Sampling was restricted to blood, and TCR repertoires in tissues likely differ from the TCR repertoires found in blood.

The germline V gene sets CDR1 to MGHDK and CDR2 to SYGVNS. Trimming costs V 3 bases and J 11 bases, and their ends lie 14 bases apart. The CDR3 runs 14 amino acids, cysteine and phenylalanine included. Only the CDR3 part of the read is kept: 42 bases, read in frame from the first base. The donors were healthy, HIV-negative adults with no recently reported acute infections or vaccinations. Every donor was a Caucasian adult living in Nashville, Tennessee, USA. CD8 memory samples were composed of magnetically selected CD45RO+ cells combined with CCR7-negative CD45RA+ effector memory (TemRA) cells. After blood collection by leukapheresis, PBMCs were isolated using Ficoll-Histopaque density gradient centrifugation and then cryopreserved in the vapor phase of liquid nitrogen. Analytical flow cytometry was used to check the purity and quantity of every magnetically sorted T cell population. From each sorted fraction, genomic DNA was isolated and quantified by UV absorbance on a Nanodrop 2000c.

TCR CDR3 regions were amplified from genomic DNA by multiplex PCR using the deep immunoSEQ assay. For each cell subset, the extracted genomic DNA was distributed evenly across all wells of several immunoSEQ 96-well plates, and each plate served as one replicate. For sorted subsets, about 200 ng genomic DNA, equal to 30,000 to 35,000 T cell genomes, was loaded into each replicate PCR. Purified libraries were quantified with a Qubit 3.0 fluorometer, sized on a Bioanalyzer 2100, and re-quantified with the KAPA Library Quantification kit. Every immunoSEQ 96-well plate was sequenced on a separate single-read 150-cycle Illumina NextSeq 550 flow cell. As for how the authors treated the data: Because the immunoSEQ output held only junctional sequences and lacked quality scores, the filtering could not match the filtering applied to full-length reads. To assign V/J genes and CDR3, sequences were annotated using PyIR, a Python wrapper for IgBLAST v1.9, with IMGT germline references. Reads with weak V/J assignments (E-value above 1e-6), missing CDR3, stop codons, out-of-frame junctions, or ambiguous translated residues were removed. V3J clonotypes were defined as sequences sharing an identical inferred V gene, J gene, and CDR3 amino acid sequence. The percentage overlap between two repertoires was calculated by dividing the number of shared unique clonotypes by the size of the smaller repertoire. Three approaches were used to assess repertoire richness: RTK rarefaction, the Chao1 estimator, and Recon v2.1 estimates of unobserved clonotypes. For all TCRbeta clonotypes obtained by the gDNA method from a few donors, generation probabilities were computed with OLGA. TCRdb stores this immuneACCESS table with in-frame sequences only. Part of the clones is absent; in the studies checked, under half of the shortfall reflects unresolved V genes, and no reason is known for the rest. D and trimming come from the DNA, and the V and J calls and clone size come from that table. In this sample the table shows around 100,000 clones, approximately 70% of which occur a single time. Clones ranked in the top ten supply around 25% of the sample.

Sequencing was performed on memory CD8+ T cells sorted from blood. This specimen's cell subset or site label, per the study, means: CD45RO+ cells pooled with CCR7-negative TemRA cells. The rearranged chain carries TRBV25-1 and TRBJ1-6, with the D gene uncertain. This clonotype was sampled from a woman younger than 45 in good health. The nucleotides are TGTGCCAGCAGTGATGAAGAATTTAGACCACCCCTCCACTTT. Translated, this gives CASSDEEFRPPLHF.